What follows are 22 T cell receptor beta chains derived from one specimen sequenced in a study of low-dose radiotherapy and immunotherapy resistance in tumors. Covering alpha and beta chains, TRAV- and TRBV-specific primers were used for the first-strand cDNA. The PCR that amplified TCRs ran for 20 cycles, relying on a constant-region primer and a V-primer adapter. Each CDR3 protein is one row after TCRdb ran MiXCR on the reads. The table includes some 82,000 distinct CDR3 sequences, 18% detected once. The sample's time point: before trial treatment. Here the sequenced sample was PBMCs, taken before treatment. All receptors come from a male donor with prostate cancer.

This clonotype was seen repeatedly, ten times or more. The gene calls are TRBV28 and TRBJ2-3, with D perhaps matching TRBD2 (6 bases). Germline V gene data show CDR1 as MDHEN and CDR2 as SYDVKM. This CDR3 has 13 amino acids. Trimming took off 6 bases at V and 4 bases at J, with 11 bases between the two ends. CDR3 protein: CASSPEGADTQYF. The CDR3 DNA sequence: TGTGCCAGCAGCCCGGAGGGCGCAGATACGCAGTATTTT.

The table lists this clonotype with many counts. The chain employs TRBV12-3 or TRBV12-4 and TRBJ1-1; TRBD1 might be the D (6 bases). This CDR3 is 13 amino acids long. The ends were cut back, 5 bases at V and 4 bases at J, with 11 bases in the middle. DNA for the CDR3: TGTGCCAGCAGTCAAACAGGGTTCACTGAAGCTTTCTTT. It yields the protein CASSQTGFTEAFF.

This clonotype was found many times. V is TRBV2 and J is TRBJ2-2, with TRBD2 matching 10 bases. CDR1 SNHLY and CDR2 FYNNEI come from the germline V gene. The trim removed 6 bases at V and 3 bases at J, leaving 4 bases unmatched. This CDR3 spans 15 amino acids. This CDR3 reads CASSRTSGYTGELFF. For the CDR3, the DNA is TGTGCCAGCAGCCGGACTAGCGGATACACCGGGGAGCTGTTTTTT.

This clonotype was detected many times. This chain connects TRBV20-1 to TRBJ1-2; TRBD1 agrees at 7 bases. The CDR3 is made up of 13 amino acids. After removal of 8 bases from V and 0 bases from J, the junction contained 6 bases not matched to a gene. Germline V gives CDR1 DFQATT, CDR2 SNEGSKA (reference sequence). CDR3 sequence: CSPYRGANYGYTF. The CDR3 DNA reads TGCAGTCCATACAGGGGAGCTAACTATGGCTACACCTTC.

This clonotype showed up many times. This chain uses TRBV20-1 with TRBJ2-7; 7 positions match TRBD2. The germline CDR1 and CDR2 sequences are DFQATT and SNEGSKA (reference sequence). There are 14 residues in the CDR3. Trimming cost V 2 bases and J 2 bases; bases outside gene matches: 6. This CDR3 is CSARLADYTYEQYF. CDR3 DNA sequence: TGCAGTGCTAGACTAGCGGATTACACCTACGAGCAGTACTTC.

This chain joins TRBV27 and TRBJ2-5, with TRBD2 as a possible D gene (6 bases). Germline lookup yields CDR1 MNHEY and CDR2 SMNVEV (reference sequence). The CDR3 spans 13 residues. The ends were cut back, 10 bases at V and 3 bases at J, with 15 bases in the middle. CDR3 sequence (DNA): TGTGCCACCAGGAGGGAGGCAGAAGAGACCCAGTACTTC. It codes for CATRREAEETQYF.

This clonotype was detected ten times or more. The chain uses TRBV4-3 and TRBJ2-6; D possibly corresponds to TRBD2 (6 bases). Germline V gene lookup returns CDR1 LGHNA and CDR2 YSLEER. Trimming removed 0 bases at V and 2 bases at J, with 11 bases between. The CDR3 totals 17 residues. CDR3 loop: CASSQDSRRAGANVLTF. The CDR3 DNA sequence: TGCGCCAGCAGCCAAGATAGTAGGAGGGCTGGGGCCAACGTCCTGACTTTC.

J is TRBJ1-1 and V is TRBV18; D remains ambiguous. This CDR3 has 14 amino acids. Per germline, CDR1 KGHSH and CDR2 LQKENI. The V and J ends lost 6 bases and 1 base respectively, with 12 bases between them. CDR3 protein: CASSLYSGNTEAFF. Written as DNA, the CDR3 is TGTGCCAGCTCCCTTTATAGTGGGAACACTGAAGCTTTCTTT.

The count of this clonotype is one. J is TRBJ2-1 and V is TRBV6-1; the match to TRBD1 covers 12 bases. Trimming removed 5 bases from V and 7 bases from J; junction bases left unmatched: 18. CDR3 size: 19 residues. Germline CDR1 is MNHNS and CDR2 is SASEGT. CDR3 sequence: CASSSNRPGTGGGKNEQFF. CDR3 bases: TGTGCCAGCAGTTCTAACCGACCCGGGACAGGGGGCGGCAAAAATGAGCAGTTCTTC.

There are many counts of this clonotype. The genes are TRBV5-1 and TRBJ1-2; D gene unclear. The CDR3 totals 15 residues. Trimming took off 3 bases at V and 5 bases at J, with 17 bases between the two ends. The germline CDR1 and CDR2 sequences are SGHRS and YFSETQ. The CDR3 region is CASSSDAPVPYGYTF. CDR3 bases: TGCGCCAGCAGCTCCGACGCCCCAGTGCCGTATGGCTACACCTTC.

This clonotype was counted between two and nine times. The chain combines TRBV20-1 with TRBJ2-3, with D maybe TRBD2 (6 bases). This CDR3 has 16 residues. Germline V gene sequence: CDR1 DFQATT, CDR2 SNEGSKA (reference sequence). The V end lost 1 base, the J end lost 3 bases, and 17 bases lay between the germline ends. The CDR3 DNA follows: TGCAGTGCTAGAGGGGCCTCCAGAGGGAGGACAGATACGCAGTATTTT. Encoded protein: CSARGASRGRTDTQYF.

This clonotype has a count of ten or more. The chain recombines TRBV7-8 with TRBJ2-1; 9 positions agree with TRBD2. Germline CDR1 SGHVS, CDR2 FQNEAQ. Germline trimming cut 1 base from V and 1 base from J; bases unmatched to any gene: 2. The CDR3 contains 16 residues. The DNA for the CDR3 is TGTGCCAGCAGCTTAGAAGGACTAGCGTCCTACAATGAGCAGTTCTTC. Encoded protein: CASSLEGLASYNEQFF. Looking up the rest from reference TRBV7-8 and TRBJ2-1 gives the full variable domain: GAGVSQSPRYKVAKRGQDVALRCDPISGHVSLFWYQQALGQGPEFLTYFQNEAQLDKSGLPSDRFFAERPEGSVSTLKIQRTQQEDSAVYLCASSLEGLASYNEQFFGPGTRLTVL.

In this sample, this clonotype turned up many times. The CDR3 nucleotides are TGTGCCACCAGCAGAGATGGTTCGGAGGGCTACACCTTC. Its translation is CATSRDGSEGYTF. The chain is built from TRBV15 and TRBJ1-2; D not certain. Germline CDR1 is LNHNV and CDR2 is YYDKDF (reference sequence). Trimming stripped 0 bases from V and 8 bases from J, with 10 bases between. The CDR3 runs to 13 residues.

This clonotype came up many times. The V call is TRBV12-3 or TRBV12-4, the J call TRBJ2-7; 10 positions match TRBD2. With 3 bases clipped from V and 3 bases from J, the junction kept 5 bases outside the gene matches. This CDR3 region has 15 residues. The CDR3 here is CASSLSGTSVYEQYF. Written as DNA, the CDR3 is TGTGCCAGCAGTTTGTCCGGGACTAGCGTCTACGAGCAGTACTTC.

This clonotype was recorded at least ten times. This chain connects TRBV6-1 to TRBJ1-1; maybe TRBD1 (5 bases). Trimming stripped 5 bases from V and 8 bases from J, with 6 bases between. The CDR3 has 10 residues. Per the germline V gene, CDR1 is MNHNS and CDR2 is SASEGT. The CDR3 region has the DNA TGTGCCAGCAGTACAGGAGAAGCTTTCTTT. Protein product: CASSTGEAFF.

Many counts were recorded for this clonotype. The J gene is TRBJ2-4, the V gene TRBV7-9; the match to TRBD1 covers 9 bases. The CDR3 extends over 16 amino acids. CDR1 is SEHNR, CDR2 FQNEAQ, per germline (reference sequence). V shed 5 bases and J 5 bases; nucleotides not matched to a gene: 10. The CDR3 reads CASSKKGTGSQNIQYF. DNA for the CDR3: TGTGCCAGCAGCAAAAAGGGGACAGGGTCCCAAAACATTCAGTACTTC.

The gene calls are TRBV7-9 and TRBJ1-1; D gene ambiguous. V dropped 3 bases and J dropped 4 bases, with 9 bases sitting between them. This CDR3 is 13 amino acids long. The germline V gene encodes CDR1 SEHNR and CDR2 FQNEAQ (reference sequence). CDR3 region: CASSFATTTEAFF. As DNA, the CDR3 is TGTGCCAGCAGCTTTGCGACAACCACTGAAGCTTTCTTT.

Ten or more counts support this clonotype. CDR3: CASSFRPGANVLTF. The CDR3 region has the DNA TGTGCCAGCAGTTTTAGGCCTGGGGCCAACGTCCTGACTTTC. The V gene is TRBV28, the J gene TRBJ2-6; D remains unclear. With 3 bases removed from V and 2 bases from J, the gap between germline ends came to 5 bases. Germline loops: CDR1 MDHEN, CDR2 SYDVKM. The CDR3 is 14 amino acids. Combining the CDR3 with reference TRBV28 and TRBJ2-6 gives the whole variable domain DVKVTQSSRYLVKRTGEKVFLECVQDMDHENMFWYRQDPGLGLRLIYFSYDVKMKEKGDIPEGYSVSREKKERFSLILESASTNQTSMYLCASSFRPGANVLTFGAGSRLTVL.

On this clonotype itself: A clone one base away is much larger, so this may be a read error. The chain is built from TRBV27 and TRBJ2-1; the match to TRBD2 covers 9 bases. In germline, CDR1 is MNHEY, CDR2 SMNVEV (reference sequence). The CDR3 is 17 amino acids. As DNA, the CDR3 is TGTGCCAGCGGTTTCGCCCCAGGGACTAGCCCGGGGGATGAGCAGTTCTTC. It is translated as CASGFAPGTSPGDEQFF.

In this sample, this clonotype turned up many times. This sequence joins TRBV12-3 or TRBV12-4 and TRBJ2-3, with 7 bases matching TRBD1. Losses at the gene ends were 3 bases for V and 2 bases for J; bases not matched to a gene: 8. The CDR3 covers 16 residues. This CDR3 is CASSFPSGGHTDTQYF. CDR3 in DNA: TGTGCCAGCAGTTTCCCATCAGGGGGACACACAGATACGCAGTATTTT.

A word on this clonotype: A read error is likely here: a far larger clone is one base away. This sequence joins TRBV28 and TRBJ2-1, with D maybe TRBD2 (5 bases). Trimming took 6 bases from V and 10 from J, leaving 22 bases between them. From germline, CDR1 is MDHEN and CDR2 SYDVKM. This CDR3 spans 15 amino acids. This CDR3 is CASSLNPGGPYEQFF. DNA for the CDR3: TGTGCCAGCAGCCTAAACCCGGGCGGGCCATACGAGCAGTTCTTC.

There are many counts of this clonotype. The genes are TRBV3-1 and TRBJ2-1; the D gene is possibly TRBD2 (6 bases). Trimming removed 4 bases at V and 7 bases at J, with 14 bases between. From germline, CDR1 is LGHDT and CDR2 YNNKEL (reference sequence). The CDR3 is 14 amino acids. CDR3 nucleotide sequence: TGTGCCAGCAGCCTCGGGAGCCTTTTGAATGAGCAGTTCTTC. This gives the protein CASSLGSLLNEQFF.